Listed below are T cell receptor beta chains from one sample, sequenced in a study of somatic mutations in cytotoxic T cells in rheumatoid arthritis. Sequencing used immunoSEQ multiplex PCR; TCRdb keeps in-frame clones, though not all of them. The sample holds roughly 4,500 clones, roughly nine tenths seen once. Sequences were obtained from CD8+ T cells sorted from blood. Source of these receptors: a woman aged 70-85 years with rheumatoid arthritis. CDR3s include the opening cysteine and the closing phenylalanine or tryptophan. The D gene is left open where the match is weak. Not every row has a clone size; where given, it reads once, few, many or a size class.

CDR3 length,J gene,D gene,V gene,clone size,CDR3 protein,CDR3 DNA
14,TRBJ2-7,TRBD1,TRBV19,.,CASSAQTGNYEQYF,TGTGCCAGTAGTGCCCAGACAGGGAACTACGAGCAGTACTTC
11,TRBJ1-4,.,TRBV4-1,.,CASSSGEKLFF,TGCGCCAGCAGCTCGGGAGAAAAACTGTTTTTT
12,TRBJ2-7,TRBD1,TRBV4-1,.,CASSHMTGGQYF,TGCGCCAGCAGCCATATGACAGGGGGGCAGTACTTC
16,TRBJ2-3,TRBD2,TRBV14,once,CASSLRGLAGTDTQYF,TGTGCCAGCAGCCTCCGAGGACTAGCGGGCACAGATACGCAGTATTTT
14,TRBJ2-7,TRBD1,TRBV6-5,.,CASTGGTGVYEQYF,TGTGCCAGCACCGGTGGGACAGGGGTCTACGAGCAGTACTTC
15,TRBJ1-2,TRBD1,TRBV7-9,once,CASSINRGLDYGYTF,TGTGCCAGCAGCATAAACAGGGGGTTGGACTATGGCTACACCTTC
14,TRBJ2-2,.,TRBV5-4,few,CASSLSFKRGELFF,TGTGCCAGCAGCTTGAGTTTTAAGAGGGGGGAGCTGTTTTTT
15,TRBJ2-1,.,TRBV7-7,.,CASSLGPRGYNEQFF,TGTGCTAGCAGCTTAGGGCCTAGAGGCTACAATGAGCAGTTCTTC
15,TRBJ2-7,TRBD2,TRBV9,few,CASSVGSGGSVEQYF,TGTGCCAGCAGCGTAGGGAGCGGGGGGTCGGTCGAGCAGTACTTC
16,TRBJ2-2,.,TRBV10-1,.,CASSERGTLNTGELFF,TGCGCCAGCAGTGAACGGGGGACCCTAAACACCGGGGAGCTGTTTTTT
16,TRBJ1-4,TRBD1,TRBV19,few,CASSIAGQGINEKLFF,TGTGCCAGTAGTATAGCCGGACAGGGAATCAATGAAAAACTGTTTTTT
15,TRBJ2-5,TRBD1,TRBV4-1,.,CASSKDRGSQETQYF,TGCGCCAGCAGCAAAGACAGGGGGTCCCAAGAGACCCAGTACTTC
13,TRBJ2-7,TRBD2,TRBV7-9,.,CASSLSGGYEQYF,TGTGCCAGCAGCTTATCGGGAGGCTACGAGCAGTACTTC
16,TRBJ2-1,.,TRBV6-6,.,CASSYLARPAYNEQFF,TGTGCCAGCAGTTACCTGGCTCGTCCCGCCTACAATGAGCAGTTCTTC
14,TRBJ1-1,.,TRBV28,.,CASSLREGFSEAFF,TGTGCCAGCAGCCTCCGCGAGGGATTCTCTGAAGCTTTCTTT
13,TRBJ1-1,.,TRBV28,.,CASSSSGTIEAFF,TGTGCCAGCAGTTCCTCCGGGACAATCGAAGCTTTCTTT
15,TRBJ2-1,TRBD2,TRBV28,.,CASSLGLAGGGEQFF,TGTGCCAGCAGCCTCGGACTAGCGGGAGGCGGTGAGCAGTTCTTC
15,TRBJ1-2,TRBD1,TRBV4-1,.,CASSQGTGSNYGYTF,TGCGCCAGCAGCCAAGGGACAGGGAGTAACTATGGCTACACCTTC
14,TRBJ2-7,TRBD1,TRBV2,.,CASNFRQGSYEQYF,TGTGCCAGCAACTTCCGACAGGGCTCCTACGAGCAGTACTTC
15,TRBJ2-3,TRBD2,TRBV12-5,.,CASDPGGAHTDTQYF,TGTGCTAGTGACCCGGGGGGGGCCCACACAGATACGCAGTATTTT
15,TRBJ1-1,.,TRBV5-6,.,CASSFWWALNTEAFF,TGTGCCAGCAGCTTTTGGTGGGCATTGAACACTGAAGCTTTCTTT
12,TRBJ1-1,.,TRBV27,.,CASKRGTIEAFF,TGTGCCTCTAAACGGGGGACGATTGAAGCTTTCTTT
14,TRBJ2-2,.,TRBV9,.,CASSVGGNTGELFF,TGTGCCAGCAGCGTAGGAGGGAACACCGGGGAGCTGTTTTTT
14,TRBJ2-1,.,TRBV6-5,.,CASSSSQGNNEQFF,TGTGCCAGCAGTTCGTCCCAGGGAAACAATGAGCAGTTCTTC
15,TRBJ2-2,TRBD2,TRBV6-1,.,CASSSSREGTGELFF,TGTGCCAGCAGCTCTTCTAGGGAGGGCACCGGGGAGCTGTTTTTT
12,TRBJ2-7,.,TRBV4-2,once,CASKAGRGEQYF,TGTGCCAGCAAAGCTGGCCGGGGCGAGCAGTACTTC
16,TRBJ2-1,TRBD2,TRBV28,once,CASSLPRGGLVNEQFF,TGTGCCAGCAGTTTACCTCGGGGGGGGCTTGTCAATGAGCAGTTCTTC
15,TRBJ2-1,TRBD2,TRBV6-5,.,CASNPSGSSYNEQFF,TGTGCCAGCAACCCTAGCGGTTCCTCCTACAATGAGCAGTTCTTC
15,TRBJ2-3,TRBD2,TRBV7-3,.,CASSLGSASGDTQYF,TGTGCCAGCAGCTTAGGTTCGGCTAGCGGAGATACGCAGTATTTT
11,TRBJ2-7,.,TRBV5-5,few,CASSLWAEQYF,TGTGCCAGCAGCTTGTGGGCCGAGCAGTACTTC
14,TRBJ2-3,TRBD2,TRBV29-1,.,CSAFLAGGEGTQYF,TGCAGCGCGTTCCTAGCGGGGGGTGAAGGTACGCAGTATTTT
15,TRBJ2-2,.,TRBV19,.,CASSIRLGQTGELFF,TGTGCCAGTAGTATAAGGTTGGGGCAAACCGGGGAGCTGTTTTTT
15,TRBJ2-3,TRBD1,TRBV4-1,.,CASSQEDRGSDTQYF,TGCGCCAGCAGCCAGGAAGACAGGGGATCAGATACGCAGTATTTT
14,TRBJ1-1,.,TRBV4-1,.,CASSQGGGNTEAFF,TGCGCCAGCAGCCAAGGGGGGGGGAACACTGAAGCTTTCTTT
16,TRBJ1-1,TRBD1,TRBV10-3,.,CAISSRDRDRTTEAFF,TGTGCCATCAGTAGCCGGGACAGGGACAGGACCACTGAAGCTTTCTTT
14,TRBJ2-1,TRBD1,TRBV6-6,few,CASSRQGSYNEQFF,TGTGCCAGCAGTAGACAGGGCTCCTACAATGAGCAGTTCTTC
15,TRBJ2-1,TRBD2,TRBV7-9,.,CASSFPSGGSNEQFF,TGTGCCAGCAGCTTCCCTAGCGGGGGGTCCAATGAGCAGTTCTTC
11,TRBJ2-7,.,TRBV27,.,CASEGFGEQYF,TGTGCCAGCGAGGGATTCGGCGAGCAGTACTTC
14,TRBJ1-1,TRBD1,TRBV27,.,CASSSAGQAFGAFF,TGTGCCAGCAGTTCCGCGGGACAGGCCTTTGGAGCTTTCTTT
15,TRBJ2-2,.,TRBV2,.,CAIAARDRYTGELFF,TGTGCCATCGCAGCGCGGGACAGATACACCGGGGAGCTGTTTTTT
16,TRBJ2-4,.,TRBV11-3,.,CASIRGEGEAKNIQYF,TGTGCCAGCATCCGTGGGGAGGGGGAAGCCAAAAACATTCAGTACTTC
14,TRBJ2-3,.,TRBV10-3,.,CAIRPAPETDTQYF,TGTGCCATCCGTCCAGCGCCAGAAACAGATACGCAGTATTTT
14,TRBJ2-1,.,TRBV7-9,.,CASSLETRYNEQFF,TGTGCCAGCAGCCTAGAGACTCGCTACAATGAGCAGTTCTTC
14,TRBJ2-5,TRBD2,TRBV11-3,.,CASSLYSGQEAQYF,TGTGCCAGCAGCTTATATAGCGGGCAAGAGGCCCAGTACTTC
15,TRBJ2-1,.,TRBV28,.,CASSLVAASYNEQFF,TGTGCCAGCAGTTTAGTAGCGGCCTCTTACAATGAGCAGTTCTTC
15,TRBJ1-1,.,TRBV28,.,CASSLGGVMNTEAFF,TGTGCCAGCAGTTTAGGGGGGGTCATGAACACTGAAGCTTTCTTT
17,TRBJ1-6,.,TRBV9,.,CASSVGFTGDYNSPLHF,TGTGCCAGCAGCGTAGGCTTTACGGGGGATTATAATTCACCCCTCCACTTT
16,TRBJ2-3,.,TRBV7-6,once,CASSLRGPSGTDTQYF,TGTGCCAGCAGCTTAAGGGGGCCCAGCGGGACAGATACGCAGTATTTT
14,TRBJ2-3,.,TRBV6-5,.,CASSYEQGGDTQYF,TGTGCCAGCAGTTACGAACAGGGTGGGGATACGCAGTATTTT
15,TRBJ2-7,TRBD1,TRBV4-1,.,CASSQGTGVTYEQYF,TGCGCCAGCAGCCAGGGGACAGGGGTAACCTACGAGCAGTACTTC
12,TRBJ1-1,.,TRBV25-1,.,CASSPAGPEAFF,TGTGCCAGCAGTCCCGCAGGGCCTGAAGCTTTCTTT
15,TRBJ2-6,.,TRBV29-1,.,CSVGGGEGGANVLTF,TGCAGCGTTGGAGGCGGGGAAGGTGGGGCCAACGTCCTGACTTTC
10,TRBJ2-1,.,TRBV2,once,CASRAREQFF,TGTGCCAGCAGGGCCCGTGAGCAGTTCTTC
15,TRBJ1-1,TRBD1,TRBV7-9,few,CASSPSTGLNTEAFF,TGTGCCAGCAGCCCGTCGACAGGGCTAAACACTGAAGCTTTCTTT